This T cell receptor (beta chain) was sequenced in a study of blood T cells in healthy people across ages. Study as a whole: About one barcoded beta molecule per two T cells was captured by template switching. Study-level findings and limits: When set beside aged donors, long-lived donors presented more naive CD4+ cells and higher diversity. Researchers deemed the diversity estimates from one million T cells underestimates. CMV infection status of these donors was not known.

For the second PCR, which ran for 7 to 11 cycles, a sample-barcoded 5' primer and a J-beta primer mix were used. TCRdb fed the 5' RACE reads into MiXCR, producing one record per CDR3 protein. There are about 1.4 million distinct CDR3 sequences in the sample; 59% occur only once, and about 6.7% lies in the top ten. The CDR3 spans 16 residues. Germline loops: CDR1 SGHTA, CDR2 FQGNSA. Between the trimmed V and J ends, which lost 4 bases and 6 bases, there was a span of 22 bases. Only a few counts were recorded for this clonotype. Its antigen remains unidentified. The chain links TRBV7-2 to TRBJ2-7; D assignment may be TRBD1 or TRBD2 (6 bases each). The origin of this receptor is a man between 18 and 29 years old in good health. Sequencing was done on a sample of blood. In nucleotides, the CDR3 is TGTGCCAGCAGCTACTTACAAGGGGGGTCCCTCTTCGAGCAGTACTTC. It specifies CASSYLQGGSLFEQYF.